This T cell receptor beta chain was captured by sequencing in a study of T cell changes during pregnancy in multiple sclerosis. Produced via immunoSEQ multiplex PCR; TCRdb's table is partial and in-frame only. The sample holds fewer than 85,000 clones, approximately 92% seen once. The germline V gene has CDR1 SGHRS and CDR2 YFSETQ. The CDR3 covers 17 residues. Trimming cost V 0 bases and J 1 base; bases outside gene matches: 7. The input for sequencing was peripheral blood, taken in the third trimester of pregnancy. The sequence came from a female donor in good health, enrolled as a control in a pregnancy study. The chain recombines TRBV5-1 with TRBJ2-1; 7 bases match TRBD2. CDR3 region: CASSLGRLAVSYNEQFF. CDR3 coding DNA: TGCGCCAGCAGCTTGGGTCGACTAGCAGTGTCCTACAATGAGCAGTTCTTC.